Shown below are 7 T cell receptor beta chains from a single sample sequenced in a study of cytomegalovirus exposure and HLA in healthy donors. Primers included in the PCR were 60 Vbeta and 13 Jbeta primers. Some clones are missing from TCRdb's copy, which holds only in-frame ones; the method was immunoSEQ multiplex PCR. This sample has around 200,000 clones, with 77% found just once. Sequencing used PBMCs. The source is a woman aged 60-75 years in good health and CMV-seropositive.

The chain carries TRBV19 and TRBJ2-2, with 8 bases matching TRBD1. From germline, CDR1 is LNHDA and CDR2 SQIVND (reference sequence). Trimming cost V 6 bases and J 6 bases; bases outside gene matches: 6. The CDR3 runs to 14 residues. CDR3 protein: CASSTGQGSGELFF. CDR3 sequence (DNA): TGTGCCAGTAGCACAGGACAGGGCTCCGGGGAGCTGTTTTTT.

This clone has just one count. The chain is built from TRBV18 and TRBJ2-7; 11 nucleotides align to TRBD1. Germline CDR1 reads KGHSH; CDR2 reads LQKENI. The junction had 2 bases not matched to a gene; V was cut back by 2 bases and J by 2 bases. The CDR3 is made up of 15 amino acids. Here the CDR3 reads CASSPGGQGAYEQYF. In DNA, the CDR3 is TGTGCCAGCTCACCAGGGGGACAGGGGGCCTACGAGCAGTACTTC.

The chain is built from TRBV2 and TRBJ2-5; 9 nucleotides line up with TRBD1. The DNA end lines up better with TRBJ2-7; the J call may be wrong. The length of the CDR3 is 14 residues. Germline CDR1 reads SNHLY; CDR2 reads FYNNEI. The CDR3 nucleotides read TGTGCCAGCAGTGGCTCCGGGACAGGGAACGAGCAGTACTTC. Translated: CASSGSGTGNEQYF.

This chain uses TRBV7-9 with TRBJ2-3; 11 bases agree with TRBD2. V lost 5 bases to trimming and J lost 5 bases; unmatched junction nucleotides: 9. The CDR3 runs to 16 residues. Per the germline V gene, CDR1 is SEHNR and CDR2 is FQNEAQ (reference sequence). The CDR3, as DNA: TGTGCCAGCAGCACGATAGCGGGGGGGCCTGGAGATACGCAGTATTTT. It translates to CASSTIAGGPGDTQYF.

The chain recombines TRBV9 with TRBJ2-1; 16 bases line up with TRBD2. V gave up 7 bases and J gave up 8 bases; unmatched junction bases: 3. The CDR3 has 14 residues. Looked up from germline, CDR1 is SGDLS and CDR2 is YYNGEE. DNA of the CDR3: TGTGCCAGCCGGGGGACTAGCGGGGGGGATGAGCAGTTCTTC. Translation gives CASRGTSGGDEQFF.

The chain links TRBV7-2 to TRBJ2-7; TRBD1 matches 7 bases. The CDR3 contains 14 residues. The V gene end was trimmed by 4 bases and the J gene end by 6 bases; junction bases not matched to a gene: 9. The V gene's germline CDR1 is SGHTA and CDR2 FQGNSA. CDR3 loop: CASSSRGRGLEQYF. DNA of the CDR3: TGTGCCAGCAGCTCCAGAGGTAGGGGGCTCGAGCAGTACTTC. Variable domain in full (rest from reference TRBV7-2 and TRBJ2-7): GAGVSQSPSNKVTEKGKDVELRCDPISGHTALYWYRQSLGQGLEFLIYFQGNSAPDKSGLPSDRFSAERTGGSVSTLTIQRTQQEDSAVYLCASSSRGRGLEQYFGPGTRLTVT.

This chain connects TRBV7-2 to TRBJ2-1; TRBD2 agrees at 8 bases. CDR3 length: 12 residues. Germline CDR1 SGHTA, CDR2 FQGNSA. Trimming removed 4 bases from V and 12 bases from J; junction bases left unmatched: 5. In nucleotides, the CDR3 is TGTGCCAGCAGCTCGCCTCGGGGGGGGCAGTTCTTC. It yields the protein CASSSPRGGQFF.